The 14 T cell receptor beta chains below were found in one sample sequenced in a study of spatial heterogeneity in lung cancer. Each CDR3 protein gets one entry after TCRdb re-called the 5' RACE reads with MiXCR. The data contain about 48,000 distinct CDR3 sequences, approximately 5.3% of them singletons. Specified time point: sample taken at primary tumor resection. Sequences were derived from PBMCs, sampled at surgery. The receptor set was obtained from a male donor with early-stage non-small cell lung cancer.

This clonotype was found many times. This sequence joins TRBV20-1 and TRBJ1-5; the match to TRBD1 covers 8 bases. The CDR3 consists of 16 residues. CDR1 and CDR2 (germline): DFQATT, SNEGSKA (reference sequence). Unmatched junction bases numbered 12, after V lost 3 bases and J lost 5 bases. CDR3 loop: CSASGQGAGIHQPQHF. CDR3 sequence (DNA): TGCAGTGCTAGTGGGCAGGGGGCAGGTATTCATCAGCCCCAGCATTTT.

This clonotype showed up just a few times. This sequence may be a read error, since a much larger clone differs from it by one base. The J gene is TRBJ2-6, the V gene TRBV2, with D unresolved. CDR1 SNHLY and CDR2 FYNNEI come from the germline V gene. The CDR3 is 15 amino acids. This CDR3 is CASSEYGSGTNVLTF. The CDR3 nucleotides read TGTGCCAGCAGTGAATACGGTTCTGGGACCAACGTCCTGACTTTC.

This clonotype appeared once. A much larger clone sits a single nucleotide away, making a read error possible. The CDR3 end shows no conserved phenylalanine or tryptophan, and so a read error is likely. The V gene is TRBV11-2, the J gene TRBJ2-6; tentative D call: TRBD2 (6 bases). From germline, CDR1 is SGHAT and CDR2 FQNNGV. The CDR3 runs 16 residues. The V and J ends lost 1 base and 2 bases respectively, with 9 bases between them. In DNA, the CDR3 is TGTGCCAGCAGCTTAGTACTAGCCGCTGGGGCCAACGTCCTGACTTAC. Its protein is CASSLVLAAGANVLTY.

This clonotype occurred many times. The chain is built from TRBV19 and TRBJ2-2; perhaps D is TRBD1 or TRBD2 (5 bases each). The CDR3 contains 16 residues. V was cut by 6 bases and J by 5 bases, with 19 bases left in between. Germline V CDR1 and CDR2: LNHDA, SQIVND (reference sequence). DNA for the CDR3: TGTGCCAGTAGCTCCTCGAGGGGCATGGGGACCGGGGAGCTGTTTTTT. Translation gives CASSSSRGMGTGELFF. The variable domain in full, completed from reference TRBV19 and TRBJ2-2, reads DGGITQSPKYLFRKEGQNVTLSCEQNLNHDAMYWYRQDPGQGLRLIYYSQIVNDFQKGDIAEGYSVSREKKESFPLTVTSAQKNPTAFYLCASSSSRGMGTGELFFGEGSRLTVL.

This clonotype has a count of ten or more. The V gene is TRBV19, the J gene TRBJ2-5; 10 bases are a match to TRBD2. CDR1 is LNHDA, CDR2 SQIVND, per germline (reference sequence). This CDR3 is 14 amino acids long. V shed 6 bases and J 4 bases; nucleotides not matched to a gene: 5. This chain's CDR3 is CASRPGLARETQYF. The CDR3, as DNA: TGTGCCAGTAGACCGGGACTAGCGCGAGAGACCCAGTACTTC.

This clonotype is categorized as medium-sized (0.01 to 0.1%). The chain carries TRBV29-1 and TRBJ2-5; D perhaps matches TRBD1 (6 bases). V lost 6 bases, J lost 1 base, and 15 bases lay in between. The CDR3 runs to 14 residues. Per germline, CDR1 SQVTM and CDR2 ANQGSEA. The CDR3 DNA reads TGCAGCGTGTATAGCAGGGGTTCCCAAGAGACCCAGTACTTC. This sequence encodes CSVYSRGSQETQYF.

The rearrangement links TRBV4-1 to TRBJ1-1; a weak D match, TRBD1 (5 bases). V lost 2 bases and J 0 bases, leaving 22 bases between the germline ends. Germline CDR1 reads MGHRA; CDR2 reads YSYEKL. This CDR3 has 19 residues. This CDR3 is CASSQSPSQAGGMNTEAFF. In DNA, the CDR3 is TGCGCCAGCAGCCAATCCCCATCACAGGCGGGGGGGATGAACACTGAAGCTTTCTTT.

This clonotype has at least ten counts. The chain combines TRBV20-1 with TRBJ2-3; D is unclear. Germline lookup yields CDR1 DFQATT and CDR2 SNEGSKA (reference sequence). V was pared by 3 bases and J by 2 bases, with 9 bases between. This CDR3 is built from 13 residues. Written as DNA, the CDR3 is TGCAGTGCTAGGTCCCCCCCCACAGATACGCAGTATTTT. Its protein is CSARSPPTDTQYF.

This clonotype was seen at least ten times. The chain recombines TRBV30 with TRBJ1-1, with D unresolved. In germline, CDR1 is GTSNPN, CDR2 SVGIG (reference sequence). The CDR3 has 13 amino acids. With 3 bases removed from V and 5 bases from J, the gap between germline ends came to 13 bases. The CDR3 loop is CAWRRNTDTEAFF. The CDR3 nucleotides are TGTGCCTGGAGGCGGAACACGGATACTGAAGCTTTCTTT.

The rearrangement links TRBV7-9 to TRBJ1-1; D is perhaps TRBD1 (5 bases). With 5 bases removed from V and 2 bases from J, the gap between germline ends came to 15 bases. This CDR3 has 15 residues. Germline CDR1 and CDR2: SEHNR and FQNEAQ (reference sequence). The CDR3 sequence: CASSQAQGRNTEAFF. CDR3 nucleotides: TGTGCCAGCAGCCAGGCCCAGGGAAGAAACACTGAAGCTTTCTTT.

This clonotype was counted a few times. It may be a read error: a sequence one base away is much more abundant. This chain joins TRBV5-6 and TRBJ2-1; D gene uncertain. Trimming took off 1 base at V and 7 bases at J, with 9 bases between the two ends. CDR3 length: 13 amino acids. Germline CDR1 reads SGHDT; CDR2 reads YYEEEE. Written as DNA, the CDR3 is TGTGCCAGCAGCTTGTGGGCAGCTAATGAGCAGTTCTTC. Protein product: CASSLWAANEQFF.

In its sample, this clonotype was seen a few times. The gene calls are TRBV12-3 or TRBV12-4 and TRBJ2-2; 11 positions agree with TRBD2. The CDR3 has 16 residues. Trimming took 6 bases from V and 1 from J; bases not matched to a gene: 4. The CDR3 DNA follows: TGTGCCAGCAGAGGGACTAGCGGAAAGAACACCGGGGAGCTGTTTTTT. Residues: CASRGTSGKNTGELFF.

This clonotype appeared many times. The chain links TRBV6-5 to TRBJ1-6, with a weak D call TRBD1 (6 bases). Trimming stripped 7 bases from V and 10 bases from J, with 11 bases between. The CDR3 runs to 12 residues. Looked up from germline, CDR1 is MNHEY and CDR2 is SVGAGI. The CDR3 reads CASTGRGSPLHF. DNA for the CDR3: TGTGCCAGCACGGGCAGGGGATCACCCCTCCACTTT.

This clonotype was seen more than once but under ten times. V gene TRBV6-6 combines with J gene TRBJ2-7; 12 nucleotides match TRBD2. J was trimmed by 2 bases and V by 6 bases; bases with no gene match: 5. This CDR3 contains 15 residues. Germline lookup yields CDR1 MNHNY and CDR2 SVGAGI (reference sequence). CDR3 in DNA: TGTGCCAGCAGCCCACGGACTAGCGGGACCTACGAGCAGTACTTC. Translation: CASSPRTSGTYEQYF.